This T cell receptor beta chain emerged from a study of T cell repertoires in cytomegalovirus infection. Study background: Recently identified HLA-C-restricted and well-studied HLA-B-restricted CMV epitopes were used. Public TCR beta signatures provided an indication of both CMV infection and a matching HLA type. Whole-study results and caveats: Dominant in the ex vivo response were TCR beta clonotypes restricted by HLA-C and specific for CMV. The cumulative frequency of public TCR beta families identified carriers of CMV plus the relevant HLA.

MiXCR was run by TCRdb on the reads, yielding one entry per CDR3 protein. Altogether about 890,000 distinct CDR3 sequences are present, approximately 32% being singletons, with the ten largest covering over 10%. On this clonotype itself: What it binds is not known.

This TCR derives from a human donor in good health (CMV status not recorded). Some clones in this sample may be carry-over from other donors' samples. Sequenced material: cultured CD8+ T cells from PBMCs, taken from culture after CMV antigen stimulation.

CDR3 region: CASSLALAEQYF. The CDR3 coding sequence is TGTGCCAGCAGTCTCGCCCTTGCCGAGCAGTACTTC. This chain connects TRBV6-6 to TRBJ2-7; D unclear. The germline CDR1 and CDR2 sequences are MNHNY and SVGAGI (reference sequence). Trimming removed 5 bases from V and 6 bases from J, with 11 bases in between. The CDR3 sequence is 12 residues long.